This T cell receptor (beta chain) was found in a study of shared clonotypes between healthy human individuals. Study-wide results and caveats: What naive subsets generally showed was a larger estimated richness than memory subsets showed. Blood was the only sampled material, and tissue repertoires likely differ.

Profiling relied on immunoSEQ multiplex PCR, and the TCRdb table lists in-frame clones only, not all of them. The sample shows roughly 530,000 clones, 90% to 97% of them seen only once. Healthy and HIV-negative, the adult donors had no recent acute infections or vaccinations. On this clone: Its antigen is not known.

This receptor was identified in a woman aged 25 to 39 in good health. Sequencing was performed on naive CD4+ T cells sorted from blood. Subset of the sample: CD45RA+ positively selected.

The CDR3 sequence is CASSLYQPDRGLSSYEQYF. DNA of the CDR3: TGTGCCAGCTCACTCTACCAACCGGACAGGGGGCTGAGTTCCTACGAGCAGTACTTC. The V gene is TRBV18, the J gene TRBJ2-7; 11 bases agree with TRBD1. Germline assignment: CDR1 KGHSH and CDR2 LQKENI. This CDR3 spans 19 amino acids. J was trimmed by 1 base and V by 4 bases; bases with no gene match: 15.